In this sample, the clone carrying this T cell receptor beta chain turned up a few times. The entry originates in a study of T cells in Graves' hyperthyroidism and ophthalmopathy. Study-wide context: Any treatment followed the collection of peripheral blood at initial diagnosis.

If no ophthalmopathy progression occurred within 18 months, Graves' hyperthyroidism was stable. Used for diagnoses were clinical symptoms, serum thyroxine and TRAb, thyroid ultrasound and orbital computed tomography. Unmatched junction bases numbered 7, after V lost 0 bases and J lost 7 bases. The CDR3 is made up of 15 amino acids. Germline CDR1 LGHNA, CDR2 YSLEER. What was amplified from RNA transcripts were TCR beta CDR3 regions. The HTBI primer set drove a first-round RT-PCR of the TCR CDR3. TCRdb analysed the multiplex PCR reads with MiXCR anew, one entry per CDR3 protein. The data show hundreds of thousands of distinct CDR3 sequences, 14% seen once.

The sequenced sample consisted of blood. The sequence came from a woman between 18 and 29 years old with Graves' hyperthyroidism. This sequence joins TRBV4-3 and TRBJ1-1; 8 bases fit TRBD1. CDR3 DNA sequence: TGCGCCAGCAGCCAAGATCAGGGGGCGAGGCGTGAAGCTTTCTTT. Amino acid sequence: CASSQDQGARREAFF.